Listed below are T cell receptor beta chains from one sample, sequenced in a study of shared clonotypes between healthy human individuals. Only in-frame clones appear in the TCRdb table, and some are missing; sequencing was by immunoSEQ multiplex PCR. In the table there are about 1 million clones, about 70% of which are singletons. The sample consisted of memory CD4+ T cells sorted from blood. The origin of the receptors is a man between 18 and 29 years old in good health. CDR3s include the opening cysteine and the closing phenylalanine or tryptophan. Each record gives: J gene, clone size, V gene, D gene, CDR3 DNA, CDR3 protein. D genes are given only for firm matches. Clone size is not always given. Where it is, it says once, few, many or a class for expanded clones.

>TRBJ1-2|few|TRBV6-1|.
TGTGCCAGCAGTGAAGTCCTCCAGGCGAAAAGGGATGGCTACACCTTC
CASSEVLQAKRDGYTF
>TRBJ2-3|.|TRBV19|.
TGTGCCAGTAGGGCGGGGCACTCAGATACGCAGTATTTT
CASRAGHSDTQYF
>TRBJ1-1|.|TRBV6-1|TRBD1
TGTGCCAGCATAGACAGGGGGGGAACGAACACTGAAGCTTTCTTT
CASIDRGGTNTEAFF
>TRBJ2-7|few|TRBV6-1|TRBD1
TGTGCCAGCAGTGAAAAGGGGGCGCCGGGCCCCGTAGGAGAGTACTTC
CASSEKGAPGPVGEYF
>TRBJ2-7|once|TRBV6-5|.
TGTGCCAGCAGTTACTCGACAGCGAAGTTCTACGAGCAGTACTTC
CASSYSTAKFYEQYF
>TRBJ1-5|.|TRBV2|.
TGTGCCACCACAGGGTCCTCAAGTAATCAGCCCCAGCATTTT
CATTGSSSNQPQHF
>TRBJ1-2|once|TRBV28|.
TGTGCCAGCAGCGCGCCGGGGGGCGGCTACACCTTC
CASSAPGGGYTF
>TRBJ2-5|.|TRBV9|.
TGTGCCAGCAGCGAAGGACAGGAGACCCAGTACTTC
CASSEGQETQYF
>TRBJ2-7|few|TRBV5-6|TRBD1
TGTGCCAGCAGCTTGGCGCTCCAGGGGGCATGGCTGGAGGAGCAGTACTTC
CASSLALQGAWLEEQYF
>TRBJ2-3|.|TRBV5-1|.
TGCGCCAGCAGACTAGCCGCCACAGATACGCAGTATTTT
CASRLAATDTQYF
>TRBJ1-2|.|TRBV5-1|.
TGCGCCAGCAGCTTGGAGGGCCGGTCCGATGGCTACACCTTC
CASSLEGRSDGYTF
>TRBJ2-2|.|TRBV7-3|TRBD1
TGTGCCAGCAGCTCGATGCAGGGGGCGAACACCGGGGAGCTGTTTTTT
CASSSMQGANTGELFF
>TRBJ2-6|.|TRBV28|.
TGTGCCAGCAGTTTTTTAGGGATTAGCTCTGGGGCCAACGTCCTGACTTTC
CASSFLGISSGANVLTF
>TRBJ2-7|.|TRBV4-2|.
TGTGCCAGCAGCCAAGTGTCGTCCTACGAGCAGTACTTC
CASSQVSSYEQYF
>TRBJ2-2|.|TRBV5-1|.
TGCGCCAGCAGCTCCGCTGGTGGGCTGTTTTTT
CASSSAGGLFF
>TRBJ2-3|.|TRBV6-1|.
TGTGCCAGCCGGGGTAGCGCAGATACGCAGTATTTT
CASRGSADTQYF
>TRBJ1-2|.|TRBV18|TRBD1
TGTGCCAGCTCACCAACGGGACAGGGGGCCGCCGGCTACACCTTC
CASSPTGQGAAGYTF
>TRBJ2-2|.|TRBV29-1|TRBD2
TGCAGCTTCCAGACTAGCGGGGGAACCGGGGAGCTGTTTTTT
CSFQTSGGTGELFF
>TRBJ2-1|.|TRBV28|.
TGTGCCAGCACCACCCGATGGGATGAGCAGTTCTTC
CASTTRWDEQFF
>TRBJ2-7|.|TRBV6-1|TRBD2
TGTGCCAGCAGTGAATTGGTTAGCGGGATGGGCGGCTACGAGCAGTACTTC
CASSELVSGMGGYEQYF
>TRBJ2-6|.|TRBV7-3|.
TGTGCCAGCAGCCCACTCAGGGCCAACGTCCTGACTTTC
CASSPLRANVLTF
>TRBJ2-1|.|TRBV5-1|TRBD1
TGCGCCAGCAGCTGGACAGGGGTCTCCTACAATGAGCAGTTCTTC
CASSWTGVSYNEQFF
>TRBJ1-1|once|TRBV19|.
TGTGCCAGTAGGGCCACTTGGAACACTGAAGCTTTCTTT
CASRATWNTEAFF
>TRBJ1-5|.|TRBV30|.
TGTGCCTGGGATAACGAGGGGAAGAATCAGCCCCAGCATTTT
CAWDNEGKNQPQHF
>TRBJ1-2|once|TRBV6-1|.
TGTGCCAGCAGTGAAGAGGGTGGCTATGGCTACACCTTC
CASSEEGGYGYTF
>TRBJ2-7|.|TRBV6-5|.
TGTGCCAGCAGTTCTTTTGACGGCCCTTTCTACGAGCAGTACTTC
CASSSFDGPFYEQYF
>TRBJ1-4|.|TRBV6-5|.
TGTGCCAGCAGTTACTCCGGGGCGACTAATGAAAAACTGTTTTTT
CASSYSGATNEKLFF